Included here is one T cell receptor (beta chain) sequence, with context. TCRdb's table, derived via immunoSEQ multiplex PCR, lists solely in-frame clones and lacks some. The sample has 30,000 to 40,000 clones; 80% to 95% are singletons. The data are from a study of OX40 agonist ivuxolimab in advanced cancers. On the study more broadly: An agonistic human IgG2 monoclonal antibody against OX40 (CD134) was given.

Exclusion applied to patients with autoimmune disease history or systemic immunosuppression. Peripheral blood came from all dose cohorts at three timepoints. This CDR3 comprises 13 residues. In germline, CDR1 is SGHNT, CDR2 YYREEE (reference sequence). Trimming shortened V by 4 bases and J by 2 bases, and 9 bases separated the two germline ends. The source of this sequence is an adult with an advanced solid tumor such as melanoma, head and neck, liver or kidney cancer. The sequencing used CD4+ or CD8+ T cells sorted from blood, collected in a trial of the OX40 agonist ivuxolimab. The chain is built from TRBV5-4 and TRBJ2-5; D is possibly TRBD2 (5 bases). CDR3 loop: CASSPERQETQYF. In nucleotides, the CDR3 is TGTGCCAGCAGCCCCGAGCGGCAAGAGACCCAGTACTTC.